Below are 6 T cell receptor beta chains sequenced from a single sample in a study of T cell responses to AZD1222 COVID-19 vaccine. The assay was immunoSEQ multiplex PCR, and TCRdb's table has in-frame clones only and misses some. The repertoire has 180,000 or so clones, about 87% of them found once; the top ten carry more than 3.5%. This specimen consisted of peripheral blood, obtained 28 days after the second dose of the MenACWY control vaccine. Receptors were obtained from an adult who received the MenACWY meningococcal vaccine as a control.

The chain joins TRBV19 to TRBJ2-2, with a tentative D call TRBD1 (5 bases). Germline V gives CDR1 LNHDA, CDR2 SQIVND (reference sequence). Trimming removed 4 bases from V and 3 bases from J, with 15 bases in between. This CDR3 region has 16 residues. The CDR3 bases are TGTGCCAGTAGTACCCTACTGACAGTGGACACCGGGGAGCTGTTTTTT. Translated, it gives CASSTLLTVDTGELFF.

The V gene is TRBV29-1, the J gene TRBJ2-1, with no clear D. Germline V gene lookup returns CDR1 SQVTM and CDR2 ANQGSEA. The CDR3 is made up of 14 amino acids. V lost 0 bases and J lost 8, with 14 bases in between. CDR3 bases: TGCAGCGTTGAAGATTGGGCGCCCTCCCATGAGCAGTTCTTC. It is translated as CSVEDWAPSHEQFF.

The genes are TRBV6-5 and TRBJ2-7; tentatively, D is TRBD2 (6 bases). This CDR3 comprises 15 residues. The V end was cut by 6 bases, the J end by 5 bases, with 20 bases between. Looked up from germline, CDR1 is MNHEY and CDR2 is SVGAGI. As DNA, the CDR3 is TGTGCCAGCAGCTACGGAGGGACCCGCTGGGACGAGCAGTACTTC. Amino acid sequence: CASSYGGTRWDEQYF.

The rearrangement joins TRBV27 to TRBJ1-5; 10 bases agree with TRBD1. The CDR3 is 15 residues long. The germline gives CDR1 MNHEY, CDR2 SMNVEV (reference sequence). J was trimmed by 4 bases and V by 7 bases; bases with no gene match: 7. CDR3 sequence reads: CASTRTGGHNQPQHF. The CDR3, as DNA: TGTGCCAGCACCCGGACAGGGGGTCATAATCAGCCCCAGCATTTT.

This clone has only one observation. The CDR3 DNA is TGTGCCAGTAGTATAGACGCGGTTAGCACAGATACGCAGTATTTT. Its translation: CASSIDAVSTDTQYF. The chain is built from TRBV19 and TRBJ2-3; D remains ambiguous. Per germline, CDR1 LNHDA and CDR2 SQIVND (reference sequence). The length of the CDR3 is 15 residues. The V end was cut by 0 bases, the J end by 0 bases, with 7 bases between. Variable domain in full (rest from reference TRBV19 and TRBJ2-3): DGGITQSPKYLFRKEGQNVTLSCEQNLNHDAMYWYRQDPGQGLRLIYYSQIVNDFQKGDIAEGYSVSREKKESFPLTVTSAQKNPTAFYLCASSIDAVSTDTQYFGPGTRLTVL.

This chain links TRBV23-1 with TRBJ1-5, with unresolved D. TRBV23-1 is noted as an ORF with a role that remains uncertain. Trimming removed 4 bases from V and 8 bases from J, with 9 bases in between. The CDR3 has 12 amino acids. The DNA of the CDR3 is TGCGCCAGCAGTCTTCGATGTGAGCCCCAGCATTTT. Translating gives CASSLRCEPQHF.